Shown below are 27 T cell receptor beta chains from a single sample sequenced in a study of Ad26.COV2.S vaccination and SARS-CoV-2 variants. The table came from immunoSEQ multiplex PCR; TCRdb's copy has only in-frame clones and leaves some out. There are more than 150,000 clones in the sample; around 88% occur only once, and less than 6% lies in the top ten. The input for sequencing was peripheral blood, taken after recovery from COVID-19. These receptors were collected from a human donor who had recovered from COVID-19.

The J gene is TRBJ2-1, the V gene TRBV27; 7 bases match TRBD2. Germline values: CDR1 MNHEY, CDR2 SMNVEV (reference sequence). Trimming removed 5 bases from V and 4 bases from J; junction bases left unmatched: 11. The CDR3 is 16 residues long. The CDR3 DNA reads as TGTGCCAGCAGTCCCTCGGGGGGAGAGATATACAATGAGCAGTTCTTC. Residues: CASSPSGGEIYNEQFF.

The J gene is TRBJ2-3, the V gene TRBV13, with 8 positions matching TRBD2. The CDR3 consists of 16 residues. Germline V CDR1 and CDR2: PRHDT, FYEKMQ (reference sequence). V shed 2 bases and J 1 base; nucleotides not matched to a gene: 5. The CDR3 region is CASSLQLAGRTDTQYF. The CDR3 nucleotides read TGTGCCAGCAGCTTACAGTTAGCGGGACGCACAGATACGCAGTATTTT.

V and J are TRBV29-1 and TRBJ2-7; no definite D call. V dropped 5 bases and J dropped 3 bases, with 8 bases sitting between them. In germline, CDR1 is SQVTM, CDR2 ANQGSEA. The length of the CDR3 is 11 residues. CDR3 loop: CSVSDRYEQYF. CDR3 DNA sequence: TGCAGCGTTTCCGACCGCTACGAGCAGTACTTC.

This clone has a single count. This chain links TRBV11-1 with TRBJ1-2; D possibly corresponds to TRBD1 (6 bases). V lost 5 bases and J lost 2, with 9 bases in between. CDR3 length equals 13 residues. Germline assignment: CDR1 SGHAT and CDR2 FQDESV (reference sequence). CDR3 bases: TGTGCCAGCAGCCCGGACAGAAACTATGGCTACACCTTC. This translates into CASSPDRNYGYTF.

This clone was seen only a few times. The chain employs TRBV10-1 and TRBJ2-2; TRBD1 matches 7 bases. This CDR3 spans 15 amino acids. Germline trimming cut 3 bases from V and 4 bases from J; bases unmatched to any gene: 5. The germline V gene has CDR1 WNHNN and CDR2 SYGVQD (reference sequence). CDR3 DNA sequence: TGCGCCAGCAGTGAACACAGGGGCGGCACCGGGGAGCTGTTTTTT. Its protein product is CASSEHRGGTGELFF.

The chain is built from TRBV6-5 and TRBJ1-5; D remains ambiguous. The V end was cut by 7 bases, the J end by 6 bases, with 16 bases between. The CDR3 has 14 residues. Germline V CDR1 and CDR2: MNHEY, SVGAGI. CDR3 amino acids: CASNPTGRSQPQHF. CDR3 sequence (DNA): TGTGCCAGCAATCCCACGGGGAGAAGTCAGCCCCAGCATTTT.

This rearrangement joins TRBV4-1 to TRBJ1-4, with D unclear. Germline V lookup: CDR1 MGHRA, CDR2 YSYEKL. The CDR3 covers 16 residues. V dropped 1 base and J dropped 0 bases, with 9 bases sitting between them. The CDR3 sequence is CASSQAPSPTNEKLFF. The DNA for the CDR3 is TGCGCCAGCAGCCAAGCCCCCTCCCCAACTAATGAAAAACTGTTTTTT.

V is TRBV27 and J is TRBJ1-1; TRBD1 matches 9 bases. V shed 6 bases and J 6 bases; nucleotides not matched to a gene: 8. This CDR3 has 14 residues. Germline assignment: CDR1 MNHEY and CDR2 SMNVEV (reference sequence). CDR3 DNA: TGTGCCAGCAGGAAACAGGGGGCGAGTTCTGAAGCTTTCTTT. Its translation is CASRKQGASSEAFF.

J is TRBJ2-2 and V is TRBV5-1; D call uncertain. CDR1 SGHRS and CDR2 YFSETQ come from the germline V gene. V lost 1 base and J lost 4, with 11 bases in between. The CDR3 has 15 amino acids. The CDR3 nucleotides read TGCGCCAGCAGCTTGACAACTGTAGGCACCGGGGAGCTGTTTTTT. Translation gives CASSLTTVGTGELFF.

CDR3 loop: CAIDPDYYTF. In nucleotides, the CDR3 is TGTGCCATAGATCCGGACTACTACACCTTC. This chain links TRBV12-3 or TRBV12-4 with TRBJ1-2; D not certain. V lost 10 bases, J lost 10 bases, and 13 bases lay in between. The length of the CDR3 is 10 residues.

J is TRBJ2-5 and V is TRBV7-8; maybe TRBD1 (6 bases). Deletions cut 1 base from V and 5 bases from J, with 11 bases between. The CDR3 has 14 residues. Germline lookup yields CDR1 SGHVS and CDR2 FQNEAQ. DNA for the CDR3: TGTGCCAGCAGCTTAGACAGGGTCGGGGAGACCCAGTACTTC. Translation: CASSLDRVGETQYF.

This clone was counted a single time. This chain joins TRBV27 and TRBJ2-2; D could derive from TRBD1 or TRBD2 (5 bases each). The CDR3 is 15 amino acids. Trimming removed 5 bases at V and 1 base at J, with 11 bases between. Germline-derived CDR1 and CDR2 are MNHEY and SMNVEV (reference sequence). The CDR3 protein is CASSAWGLNTGELFF. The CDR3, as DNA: TGTGCCAGCAGTGCATGGGGGTTGAACACCGGGGAGCTGTTTTTT.

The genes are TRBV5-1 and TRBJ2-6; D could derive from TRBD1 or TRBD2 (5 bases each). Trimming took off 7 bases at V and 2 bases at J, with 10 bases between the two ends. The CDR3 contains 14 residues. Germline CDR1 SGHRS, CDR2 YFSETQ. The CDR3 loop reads CASEEDTGANVLTF. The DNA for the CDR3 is TGCGCCAGCGAGGAGGACACTGGGGCCAACGTCCTGACTTTC.

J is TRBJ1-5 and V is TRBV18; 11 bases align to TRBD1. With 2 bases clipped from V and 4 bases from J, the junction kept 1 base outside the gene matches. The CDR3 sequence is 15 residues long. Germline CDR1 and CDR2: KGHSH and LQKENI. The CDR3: CASSPGTGGNQPQHF. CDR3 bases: TGTGCCAGCTCACCAGGGACAGGGGGAAATCAGCCCCAGCATTTT.

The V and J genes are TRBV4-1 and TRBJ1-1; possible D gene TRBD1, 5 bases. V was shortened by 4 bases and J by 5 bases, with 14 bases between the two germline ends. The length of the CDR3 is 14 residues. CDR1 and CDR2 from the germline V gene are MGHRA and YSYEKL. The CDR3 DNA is TGCGCCAGCAGCCCAGCTGGGGGGAGGACTGAAGCTTTCTTT. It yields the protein CASSPAGGRTEAFF.

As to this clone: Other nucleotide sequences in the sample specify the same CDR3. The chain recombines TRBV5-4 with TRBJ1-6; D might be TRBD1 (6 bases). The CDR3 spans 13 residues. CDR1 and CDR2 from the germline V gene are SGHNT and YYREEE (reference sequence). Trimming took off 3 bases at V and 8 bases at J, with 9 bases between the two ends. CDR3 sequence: CASSYDRYSPLHF. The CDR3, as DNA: TGTGCCAGCAGCTACGACAGGTATTCACCCCTCCACTTT. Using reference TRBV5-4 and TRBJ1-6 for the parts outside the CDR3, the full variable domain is ETGVTQSPTHLIKTRGQQVTLRCSSQSGHNTVSWYQQALGQGPQFIFQYYREEENGRGNFPPRFSGLQFPNYSSELNVNALELDDSALYLCASSYDRYSPLHFGNGTRLTVT.

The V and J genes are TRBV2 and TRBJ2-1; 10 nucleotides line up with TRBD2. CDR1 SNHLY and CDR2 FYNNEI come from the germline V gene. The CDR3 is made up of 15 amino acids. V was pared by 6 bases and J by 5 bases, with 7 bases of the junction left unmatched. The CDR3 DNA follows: TGTGCCAGCAGCAGATCAGCGGGAGGGGACAATGAGCAGTTCTTC. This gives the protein CASSRSAGGDNEQFF. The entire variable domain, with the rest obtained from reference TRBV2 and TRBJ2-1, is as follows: EPEVTQTPSHQVTQMGQEVILRCVPISNHLYFYWYRQILGQKVEFLVSFYNNEISEKSEIFDDQFSVERPDGSNFTLKIRSTKLEDSAMYFCASSRSAGGDNEQFFGPGTRLTVL.

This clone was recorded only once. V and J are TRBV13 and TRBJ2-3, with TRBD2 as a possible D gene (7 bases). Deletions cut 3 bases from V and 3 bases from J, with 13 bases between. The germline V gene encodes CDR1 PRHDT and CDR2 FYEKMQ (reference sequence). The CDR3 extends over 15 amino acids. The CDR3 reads CASSLSGGATDTQYF. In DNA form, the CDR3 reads TGTGCCAGCAGCTTGAGTGGGGGGGCGACAGATACGCAGTATTTT.

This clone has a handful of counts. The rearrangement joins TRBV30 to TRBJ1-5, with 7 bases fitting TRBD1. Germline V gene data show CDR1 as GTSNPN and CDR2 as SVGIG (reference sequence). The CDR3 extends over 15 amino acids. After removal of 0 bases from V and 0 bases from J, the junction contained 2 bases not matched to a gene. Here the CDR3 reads CAWSVRDSSNQPQHF. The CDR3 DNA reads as TGTGCCTGGAGTGTAAGGGACAGTAGCAATCAGCCCCAGCATTTT.

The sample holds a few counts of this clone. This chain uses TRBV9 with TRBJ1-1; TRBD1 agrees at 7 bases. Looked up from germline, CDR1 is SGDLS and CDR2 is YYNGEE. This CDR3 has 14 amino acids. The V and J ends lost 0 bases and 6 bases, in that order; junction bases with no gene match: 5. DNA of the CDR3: TGTGCCAGCAGCGTAGATCCAGGGACAGCTGAAGCTTTCTTT. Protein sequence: CASSVDPGTAEAFF.

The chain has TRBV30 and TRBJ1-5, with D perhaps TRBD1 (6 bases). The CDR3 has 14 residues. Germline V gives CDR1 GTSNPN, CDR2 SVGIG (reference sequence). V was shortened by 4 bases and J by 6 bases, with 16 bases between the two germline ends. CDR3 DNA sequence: TGTGCCTGGAACCCCAAAGGGGGGTTTCAGCCCCAGCATTTT. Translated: CAWNPKGGFQPQHF.

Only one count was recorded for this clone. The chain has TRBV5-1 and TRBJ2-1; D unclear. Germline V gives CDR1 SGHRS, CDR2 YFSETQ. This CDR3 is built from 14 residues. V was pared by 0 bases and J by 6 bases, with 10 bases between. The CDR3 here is CASSLDAVANEQFF. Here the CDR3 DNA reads TGCGCCAGCAGCTTGGACGCCGTGGCCAATGAGCAGTTCTTC. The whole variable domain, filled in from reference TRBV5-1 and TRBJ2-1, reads KAGVTQTPRYLIKTRGQQVTLSCSPISGHRSVSWYQQTPGQGLQFLFEYFSETQRNKGNFPGRFSGRQFSNSRSEMNVSTLELGDSALYLCASSLDAVANEQFFGPGTRLTVL.

CDR3 loop: CARGGTDLNSNQPQHF. CDR3 nucleotides: TGTGCCAGGGGGGGGACAGACTTAAATAGCAATCAGCCCCAGCATTTT. The chain joins TRBV19 to TRBJ1-5; the match to TRBD1 covers 7 bases. The CDR3 has 16 amino acids. In germline, CDR1 is LNHDA, CDR2 SQIVND (reference sequence). With V trimmed by 9 bases and J by 0 bases, 11 bases remained unmatched.

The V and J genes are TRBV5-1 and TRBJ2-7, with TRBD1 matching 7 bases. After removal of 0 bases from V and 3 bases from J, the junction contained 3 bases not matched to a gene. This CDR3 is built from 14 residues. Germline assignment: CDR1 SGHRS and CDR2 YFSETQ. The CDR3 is CASSLGQGDYEQYF. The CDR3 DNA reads TGCGCCAGCAGCTTGGGACAGGGAGACTACGAGCAGTACTTC.

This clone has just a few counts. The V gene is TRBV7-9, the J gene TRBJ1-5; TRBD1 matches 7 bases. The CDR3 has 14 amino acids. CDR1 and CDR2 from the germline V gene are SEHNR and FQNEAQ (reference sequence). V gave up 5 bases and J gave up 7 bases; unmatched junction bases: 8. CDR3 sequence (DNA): TGTGCCAGCAGCCCAGAGACAGGGCGACAGCCCCAGCATTTT. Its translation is CASSPETGRQPQHF.

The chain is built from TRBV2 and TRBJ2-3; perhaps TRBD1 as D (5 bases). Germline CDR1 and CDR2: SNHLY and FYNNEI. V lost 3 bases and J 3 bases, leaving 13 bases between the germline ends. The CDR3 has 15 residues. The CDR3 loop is CASSDQGVGTDTQYF. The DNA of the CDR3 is TGTGCCAGCAGTGATCAAGGGGTTGGAACAGATACGCAGTATTTT.

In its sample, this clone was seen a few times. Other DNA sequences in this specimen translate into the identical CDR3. CDR3 nucleotides: TGCAGCGTTGGGCAGCTGAACACTGAAGCTTTCTTT. Translated, it gives CSVGQLNTEAFF. V usage is TRBV29-1 and J usage is TRBJ1-1; no clear D. The CDR3 has 12 residues. The V and J ends lost 4 bases and 0 bases respectively, with 6 bases between them. Germline lookup yields CDR1 SQVTM and CDR2 ANQGSEA. Looking up the rest from reference TRBV29-1 and TRBJ1-1 gives the full variable domain: SAVISQKPSRDICQRGTSLTIQCQVDSQVTMMFWYRQQPGQSLTLIATANQGSEATYESGFVIDKFPISRPNLTFSTLTVSNMSPEDSSIYLCSVGQLNTEAFFGQGTRLTVV.